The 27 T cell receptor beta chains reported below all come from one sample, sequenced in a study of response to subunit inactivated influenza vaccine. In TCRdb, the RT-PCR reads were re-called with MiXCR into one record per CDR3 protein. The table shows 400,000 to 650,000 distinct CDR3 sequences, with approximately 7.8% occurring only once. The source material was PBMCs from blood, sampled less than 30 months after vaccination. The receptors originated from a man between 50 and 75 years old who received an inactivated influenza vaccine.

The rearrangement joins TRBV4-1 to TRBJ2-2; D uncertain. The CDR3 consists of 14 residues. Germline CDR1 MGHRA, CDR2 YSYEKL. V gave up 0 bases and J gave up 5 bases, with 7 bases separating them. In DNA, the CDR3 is TGCGCCAGCAGCCAAGAGTGGAAGACCGGGGAGCTGTTTTTT. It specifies CASSQEWKTGELFF.

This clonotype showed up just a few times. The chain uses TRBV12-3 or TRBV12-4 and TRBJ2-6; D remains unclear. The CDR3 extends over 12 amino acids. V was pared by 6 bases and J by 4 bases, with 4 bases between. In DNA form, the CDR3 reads TGTGCCAGCAGCGGGGGGGCCAACGTCCTGACTTTC. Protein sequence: CASSGGANVLTF.

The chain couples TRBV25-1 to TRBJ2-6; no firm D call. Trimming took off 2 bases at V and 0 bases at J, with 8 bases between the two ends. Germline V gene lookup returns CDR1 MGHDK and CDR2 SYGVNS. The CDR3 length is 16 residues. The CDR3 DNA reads TGTGCCAGCAGTGAACACGGAGTCTCTGGGGCCAACGTCCTGACTTTC. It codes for CASSEHGVSGANVLTF. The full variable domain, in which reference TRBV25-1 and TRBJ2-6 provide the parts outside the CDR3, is EADIYQTPRYLVIGTGKKITLECSQTMGHDKMYWYQQDPGMELHLIHYSYGVNSTEKGDLSSESTVSRIRTEHFPLTLESARPSHTSQYLCASSEHGVSGANVLTFGAGSRLTVL.

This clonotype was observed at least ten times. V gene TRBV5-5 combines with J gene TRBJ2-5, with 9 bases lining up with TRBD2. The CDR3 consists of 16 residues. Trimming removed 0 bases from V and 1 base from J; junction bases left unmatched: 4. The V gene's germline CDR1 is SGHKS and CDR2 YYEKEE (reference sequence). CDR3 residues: CASSLGASGAQETQYF. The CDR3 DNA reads TGTGCCAGCAGCTTGGGTGCTAGCGGGGCCCAAGAGACCCAGTACTTC.

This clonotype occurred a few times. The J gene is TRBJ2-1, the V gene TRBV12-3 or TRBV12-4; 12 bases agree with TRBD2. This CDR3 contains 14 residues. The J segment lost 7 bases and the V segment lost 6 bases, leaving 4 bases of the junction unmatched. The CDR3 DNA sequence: TGTGCCAGCAGCCGGACTAGCGGGATAAATGAGCAGTTCTTC. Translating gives CASSRTSGINEQFF.

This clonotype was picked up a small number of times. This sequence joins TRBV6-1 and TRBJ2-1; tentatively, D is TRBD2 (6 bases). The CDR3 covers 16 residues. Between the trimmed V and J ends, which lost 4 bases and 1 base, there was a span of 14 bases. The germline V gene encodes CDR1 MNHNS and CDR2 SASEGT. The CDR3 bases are TGTGCCAGCAGTGGGGGACTCATCCTGTCCTACAATGAGCAGTTCTTC. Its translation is CASSGGLILSYNEQFF.

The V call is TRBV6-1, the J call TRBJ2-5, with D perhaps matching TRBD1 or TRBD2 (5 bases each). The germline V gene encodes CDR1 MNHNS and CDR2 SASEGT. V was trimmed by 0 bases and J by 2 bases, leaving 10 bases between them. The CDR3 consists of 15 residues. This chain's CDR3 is CASSEARAGQETQYF. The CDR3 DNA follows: TGTGCCAGCAGTGAAGCGCGGGCAGGGCAAGAGACCCAGTACTTC.

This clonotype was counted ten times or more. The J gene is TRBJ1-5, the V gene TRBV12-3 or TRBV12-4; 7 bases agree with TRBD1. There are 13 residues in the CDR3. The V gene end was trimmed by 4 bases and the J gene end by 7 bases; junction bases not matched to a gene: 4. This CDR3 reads CASSSGQTQPQHF. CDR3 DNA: TGTGCCAGCAGTTCGGGACAGACGCAGCCCCAGCATTTT.

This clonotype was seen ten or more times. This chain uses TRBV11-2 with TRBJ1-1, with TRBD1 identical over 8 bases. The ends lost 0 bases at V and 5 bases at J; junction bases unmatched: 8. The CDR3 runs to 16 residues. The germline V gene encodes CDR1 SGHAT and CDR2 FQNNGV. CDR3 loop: CASSLEGRGLGTEAFF. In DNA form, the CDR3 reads TGTGCCAGCAGCTTAGAGGGCAGGGGGCTGGGTACTGAAGCTTTCTTT. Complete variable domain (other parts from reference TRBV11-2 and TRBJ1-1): EAGVAQSPRYKIIEKRQSVAFWCNPISGHATLYWYQQILGQGPKLLIQFQNNGVVDDSQLPKDRFSAERLKGVDSTLKIQPAKLEDSAVYLCASSLEGRGLGTEAFFGQGTRLTVV.

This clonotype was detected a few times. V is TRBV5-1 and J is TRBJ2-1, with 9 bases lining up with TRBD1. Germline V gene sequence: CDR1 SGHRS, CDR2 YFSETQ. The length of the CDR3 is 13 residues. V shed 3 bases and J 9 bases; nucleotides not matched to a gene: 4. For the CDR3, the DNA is TGCGCCAGCAGCTGGACAGGGGTGCCTGAGCAGTTCTTC. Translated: CASSWTGVPEQFF.

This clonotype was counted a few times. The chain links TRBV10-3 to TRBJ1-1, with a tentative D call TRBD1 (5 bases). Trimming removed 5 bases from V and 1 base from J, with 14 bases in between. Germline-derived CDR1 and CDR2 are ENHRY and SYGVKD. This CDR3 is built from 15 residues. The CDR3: CAISPRTLTNTEAFF. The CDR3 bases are TGTGCCATCAGTCCTCGGACACTAACGAACACTGAAGCTTTCTTT.

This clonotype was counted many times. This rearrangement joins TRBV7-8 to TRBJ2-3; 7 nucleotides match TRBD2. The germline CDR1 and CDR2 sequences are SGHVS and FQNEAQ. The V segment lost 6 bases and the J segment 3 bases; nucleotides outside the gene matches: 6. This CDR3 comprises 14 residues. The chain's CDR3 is CASSPSGTTDTQYF. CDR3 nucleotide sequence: TGTGCCAGCAGTCCAAGCGGGACGACAGATACGCAGTATTTT.

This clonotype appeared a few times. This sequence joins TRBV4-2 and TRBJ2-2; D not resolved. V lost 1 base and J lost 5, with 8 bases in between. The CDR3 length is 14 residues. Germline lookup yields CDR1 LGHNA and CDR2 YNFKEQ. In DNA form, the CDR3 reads TGTGCCAGCAGCCAAGTGGTGAAGACCGGGGAGCTGTTTTTT. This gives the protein CASSQVVKTGELFF.

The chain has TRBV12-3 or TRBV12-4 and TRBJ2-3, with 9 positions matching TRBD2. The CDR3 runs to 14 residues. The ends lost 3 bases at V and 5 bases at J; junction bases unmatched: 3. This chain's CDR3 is CASSFSSGRDTQYF. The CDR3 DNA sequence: TGTGCCAGCAGTTTCAGTAGCGGGAGAGATACGCAGTATTTT.

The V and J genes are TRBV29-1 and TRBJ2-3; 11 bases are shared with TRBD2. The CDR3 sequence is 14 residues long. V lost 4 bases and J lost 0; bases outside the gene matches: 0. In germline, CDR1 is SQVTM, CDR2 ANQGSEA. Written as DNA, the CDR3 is TGCAGCGTTGGACTAGCGGGGAGCACAGATACGCAGTATTTT. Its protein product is CSVGLAGSTDTQYF.

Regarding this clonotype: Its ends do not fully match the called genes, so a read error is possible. CDR3 coding DNA: TGTGCCAGCAGCGTGTCCAGCGGGACGATCTACAATGAGCAGTTATTC. Encoded protein: CASSVSSGTIYNEQLF. The chain employs TRBV9 and TRBJ2-1; TRBD2 agrees at 7 bases. The CDR3 has 16 amino acids. Germline assignment: CDR1 SGDLS and CDR2 YYNGEE.

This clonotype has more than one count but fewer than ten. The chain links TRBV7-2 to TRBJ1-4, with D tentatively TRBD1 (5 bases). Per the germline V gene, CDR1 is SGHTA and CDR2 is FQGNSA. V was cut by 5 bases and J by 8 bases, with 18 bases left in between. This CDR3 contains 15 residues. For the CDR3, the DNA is TGTGCCAGCAGCCCTTCGAGGGTCTGGGACGAAAAACTGTTTTTT. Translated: CASSPSRVWDEKLFF.

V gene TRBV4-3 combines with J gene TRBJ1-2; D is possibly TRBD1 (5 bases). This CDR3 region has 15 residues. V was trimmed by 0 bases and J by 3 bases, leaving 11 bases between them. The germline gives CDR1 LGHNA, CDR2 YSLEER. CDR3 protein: CASSQDRVADYGYTF. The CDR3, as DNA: TGCGCCAGCAGCCAAGACAGGGTGGCGGACTATGGCTACACCTTC.

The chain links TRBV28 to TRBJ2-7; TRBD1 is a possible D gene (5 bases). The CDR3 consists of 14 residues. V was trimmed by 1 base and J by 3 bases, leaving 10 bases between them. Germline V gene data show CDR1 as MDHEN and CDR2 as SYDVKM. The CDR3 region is CASSLSAGFYEQYF. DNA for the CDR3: TGTGCCAGCAGTTTATCCGCAGGGTTCTACGAGCAGTACTTC.

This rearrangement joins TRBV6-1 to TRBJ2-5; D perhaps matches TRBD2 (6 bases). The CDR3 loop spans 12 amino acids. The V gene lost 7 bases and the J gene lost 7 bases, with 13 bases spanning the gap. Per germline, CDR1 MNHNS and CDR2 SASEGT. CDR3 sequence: CASTLEGWTQYF. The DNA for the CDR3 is TGTGCCAGCACCTTGGAGGGATGGACCCAGTACTTC.

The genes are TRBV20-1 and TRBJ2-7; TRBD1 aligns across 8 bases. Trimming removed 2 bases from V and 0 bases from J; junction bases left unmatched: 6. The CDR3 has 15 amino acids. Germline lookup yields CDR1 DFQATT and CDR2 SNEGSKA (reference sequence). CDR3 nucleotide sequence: TGCAGTGCTAGAAGGACAGGGATGAGCTCCTACGAGCAGTACTTC. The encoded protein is CSARRTGMSSYEQYF.

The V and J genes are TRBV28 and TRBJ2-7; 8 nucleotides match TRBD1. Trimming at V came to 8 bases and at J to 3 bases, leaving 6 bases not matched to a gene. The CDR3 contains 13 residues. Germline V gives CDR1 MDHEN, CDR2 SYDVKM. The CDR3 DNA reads TGTGCCAGCGCGACCGGGACAGGCTACGAGCAGTACTTC. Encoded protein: CASATGTGYEQYF.

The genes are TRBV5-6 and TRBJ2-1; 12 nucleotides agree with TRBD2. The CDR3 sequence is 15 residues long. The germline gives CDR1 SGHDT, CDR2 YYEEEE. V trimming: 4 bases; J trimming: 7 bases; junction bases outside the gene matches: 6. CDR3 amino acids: CASSASGGAWNEQFF. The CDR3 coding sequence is TGTGCCAGCAGCGCTAGCGGGGGGGCTTGGAATGAGCAGTTCTTC.

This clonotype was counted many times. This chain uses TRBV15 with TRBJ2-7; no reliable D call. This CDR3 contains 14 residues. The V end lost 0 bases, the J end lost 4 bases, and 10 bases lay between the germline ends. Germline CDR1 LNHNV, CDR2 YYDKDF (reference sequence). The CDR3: CATSRDVGPYEQYF. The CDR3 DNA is TGTGCCACCAGCAGAGATGTTGGACCGTACGAGCAGTACTTC.

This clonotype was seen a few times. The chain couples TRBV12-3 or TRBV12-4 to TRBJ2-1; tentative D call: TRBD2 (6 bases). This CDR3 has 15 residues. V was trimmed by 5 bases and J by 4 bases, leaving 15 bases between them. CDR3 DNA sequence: TGTGCCAGCAGTCTCGGACGGGGGATATACAATGAGCAGTTCTTC. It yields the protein CASSLGRGIYNEQFF.

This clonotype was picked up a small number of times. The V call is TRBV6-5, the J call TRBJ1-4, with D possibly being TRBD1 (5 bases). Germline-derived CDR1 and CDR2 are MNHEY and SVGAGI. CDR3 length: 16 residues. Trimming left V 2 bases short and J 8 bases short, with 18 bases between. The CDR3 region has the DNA TGTGCCAGCAGTTACCACCAGGGACCTAAAGGGGAAAAACTGTTTTTT. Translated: CASSYHQGPKGEKLFF.

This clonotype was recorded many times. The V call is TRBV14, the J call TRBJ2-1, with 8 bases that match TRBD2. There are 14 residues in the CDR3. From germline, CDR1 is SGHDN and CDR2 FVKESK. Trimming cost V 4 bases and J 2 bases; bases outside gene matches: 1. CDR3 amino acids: CASSRRGAYNEQFF. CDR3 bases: TGTGCCAGCAGCCGGCGGGGGGCCTACAATGAGCAGTTCTTC. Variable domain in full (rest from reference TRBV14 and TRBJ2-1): EAGVTQFPSHSVIEKGQTVTLRCDPISGHDNLYWYRRVMGKEIKFLLHFVKESKQDESGMPNNRFLAERTGGTYSTLKVQPAELEDSGVYFCASSRRGAYNEQFFGPGTRLTVL.